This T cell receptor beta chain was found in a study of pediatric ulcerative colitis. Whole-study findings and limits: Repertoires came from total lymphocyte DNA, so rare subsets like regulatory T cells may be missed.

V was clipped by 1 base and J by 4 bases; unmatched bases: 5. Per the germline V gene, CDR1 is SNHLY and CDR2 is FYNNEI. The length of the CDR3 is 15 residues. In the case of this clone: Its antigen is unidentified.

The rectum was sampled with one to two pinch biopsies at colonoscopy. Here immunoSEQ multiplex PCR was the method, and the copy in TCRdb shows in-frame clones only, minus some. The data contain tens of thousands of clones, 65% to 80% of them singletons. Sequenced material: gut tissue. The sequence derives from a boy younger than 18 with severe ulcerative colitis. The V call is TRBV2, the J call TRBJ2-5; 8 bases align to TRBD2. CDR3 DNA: TGTGCCAGCAGTGAAGAAGGACTAGCCGGAGAGACCCAGTACTTC. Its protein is CASSEEGLAGETQYF.